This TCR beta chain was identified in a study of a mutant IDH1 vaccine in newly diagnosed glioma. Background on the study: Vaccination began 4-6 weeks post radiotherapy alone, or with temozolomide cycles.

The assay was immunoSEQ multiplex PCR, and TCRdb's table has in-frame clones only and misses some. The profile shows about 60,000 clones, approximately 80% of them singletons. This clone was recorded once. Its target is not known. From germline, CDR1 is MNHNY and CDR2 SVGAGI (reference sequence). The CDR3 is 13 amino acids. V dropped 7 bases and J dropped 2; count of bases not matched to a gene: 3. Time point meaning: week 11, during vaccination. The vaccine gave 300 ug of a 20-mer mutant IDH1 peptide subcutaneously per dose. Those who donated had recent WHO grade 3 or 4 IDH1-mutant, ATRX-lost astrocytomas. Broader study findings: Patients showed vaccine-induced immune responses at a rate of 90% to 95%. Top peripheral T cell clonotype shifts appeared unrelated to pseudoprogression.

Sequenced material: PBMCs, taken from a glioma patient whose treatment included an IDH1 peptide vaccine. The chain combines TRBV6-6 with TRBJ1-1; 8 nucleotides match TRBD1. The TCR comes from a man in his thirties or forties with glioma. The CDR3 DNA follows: TGTGCCAGCAAAGACAGGGGAAACACTGAAGCTTTCTTT. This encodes CASKDRGNTEAFF.